These 4 T cell receptor beta chains came from one sample sequenced in a study of CD8 T cells in ankylosing spondylitis. TCRdb ran MiXCR on the 5' RACE reads and lists one entry per CDR3 protein. The repertoire includes some 300,000 distinct CDR3 sequences, 20% to 25% of them detected once, and around 3.2% sits in the top ten. Sequences were obtained from blood, either unsorted or a sorted T cell fraction (not recorded which). The receptor source for this set is a female donor with ankylosing spondylitis or in good health (not recorded which).

The V and J genes are TRBV5-4 and TRBJ2-1, with D possibly matching TRBD1 (7 bases). V lost 0 bases and J lost 5, with 21 bases in between. From germline, CDR1 is SGHNT and CDR2 YYREEE (reference sequence). The CDR3 has 18 amino acids. CDR3 loop: CASSLGPAGGQRNNEQFF. The CDR3 DNA sequence: TGTGCCAGCAGCTTGGGACCGGCAGGGGGGCAGAGAAACAATGAGCAGTTCTTC.

In its sample, this clonotype was seen a few times. V and J are TRBV29-1 and TRBJ2-2; D remains ambiguous. Deletions cut 4 bases from V and 0 bases from J, with 6 bases between. The CDR3 is 13 residues long. Germline V lookup: CDR1 SQVTM, CDR2 ANQGSEA. The CDR3 reads CSVARPNTGELFF. For the CDR3, the DNA is TGCAGCGTTGCCCGCCCGAACACCGGGGAGCTGTTTTTT.

This clonotype was recorded a few times. The V and J genes are TRBV20-1 and TRBJ2-1, with D unresolved. The ends were cut back, 3 bases at V and 4 bases at J, with 10 bases in the middle. CDR1 is DFQATT, CDR2 SNEGSKA, per germline (reference sequence). The CDR3 has 13 residues. The CDR3: CSASSPNYNEQFF. For the CDR3, the DNA is TGCAGTGCTAGTTCGCCAAATTACAATGAGCAGTTCTTC.

J is TRBJ2-1 and V is TRBV4-3; D remains ambiguous. CDR1 is LGHNA, CDR2 YSLEER, per germline. V lost 1 base and J 9 bases, leaving 16 bases between the germline ends. The CDR3 length is 15 residues. The CDR3 sequence: CASSQAPTPVGEQFF. The CDR3 bases are TGCGCCAGCAGCCAAGCTCCGACTCCAGTGGGTGAGCAGTTCTTC.